These 26 T cell receptor beta chains share one sample of origin, sequenced in a study of CD8 T cells in ankylosing spondylitis. Their target antigens are unknown. TCRdb analysed the 5' RACE reads with MiXCR anew, one entry per CDR3 protein. Of approximately 540,000 distinct CDR3 sequences in the sample, roughly 13% are singletons; the top ten hold 6.8%. Broader study findings: Characteristic of ankylosing spondylitis blood, it appeared, was a TCR beta motif comprising eight highly homologous variants.

What was sequenced was blood, either unsorted or a sorted T cell fraction (not recorded which). The receptor set was obtained from a male donor with ankylosing spondylitis.

This clonotype has just one count. The J gene is TRBJ2-7, the V gene TRBV20-1, with D possibly being TRBD2 (5 bases). CDR1 and CDR2 from the germline V gene are DFQATT and SNEGSKA (reference sequence). V was pared by 4 bases and J by 0 bases, with 13 bases between. This CDR3 region has 14 residues. The CDR3, as DNA: TGCAGTGCTATGGGGAGTGCTAGCTCCTACGAGCAGTACGTC. Its translation is CSAMGSASSYEQYV.

The gene calls are TRBV15 and TRBJ1-2, with a tentative D call TRBD1 (6 bases). Trimming left V 1 base short and J 3 bases short, with 15 bases between. This CDR3 is 16 amino acids long. Per germline, CDR1 LNHNV and CDR2 YYDKDF (reference sequence). As DNA, the CDR3 is TGTGCCACCAGCAGAGGGAGAGTAAGGGGGGACTATGGCTACACCTTC. Protein: CATSRGRVRGDYGYTF.

The CDR3 bases are TGCGCCAGCGGACCGACAGGGGGCGGCTATGGCTACACCTTC. Translating it yields CASGPTGGGYGYTF. The rearrangement uses TRBV5-1 and TRBJ1-2, with 10 bases matching TRBD1. The V gene's germline CDR1 is SGHRS and CDR2 YFSETQ. The CDR3 extends over 14 amino acids. With V trimmed by 7 bases and J by 4 bases, 7 bases remained unmatched.

The V call is TRBV3-1, the J call TRBJ2-7; D may be TRBD2 (5 bases). V dropped 6 bases and J dropped 4 bases, with 13 bases sitting between them. Germline V CDR1 and CDR2: LGHDT, YNNKEL (reference sequence). The CDR3 runs 13 residues. CDR3 in amino acids: CASSHGSPYEQYV. The CDR3 DNA reads TGTGCCAGCAGTCATGGGAGCCCTTACGAGCAGTACGTC.

The chain links TRBV27 to TRBJ2-7; 7 bases are shared with TRBD1. The CDR3 has 14 residues. Germline loops: CDR1 MNHEY, CDR2 SMNVEV (reference sequence). The trim removed 6 bases at V and 3 bases at J, leaving 8 bases unmatched. CDR3 protein: CASSTTGALYEQYF. The DNA of the CDR3 is TGTGCCAGCAGCACCACAGGGGCCCTCTACGAGCAGTACTTC.

This clonotype was seen more than once but under ten times. This chain connects TRBV28 to TRBJ2-5; D not resolved. Deletions cut 5 bases from V and 1 base from J, with 17 bases between. Germline loops: CDR1 MDHEN, CDR2 SYDVKM. The CDR3 totals 16 residues. This CDR3 reads CASSTPTVVIQETQYF. The CDR3 bases are TGTGCCAGCAGTACCCCGACTGTAGTCATCCAAGAGACCCAGTACTTC.

The CDR3 is CASEASGQETQYF. In nucleotides, the CDR3 is TGTGCCAGCGAGGCTAGCGGGCAAGAGACCCAGTACTTC. The chain carries TRBV6-1 and TRBJ2-5; TRBD2 matches at 8 bases. J was trimmed by 2 bases and V by 8 bases; bases with no gene match: 4. CDR1 is MNHNS, CDR2 SASEGT, per germline. The CDR3 runs 13 residues.

In its sample, this clonotype was seen a few times. The chain joins TRBV20-1 to TRBJ2-1, with TRBD2 matching over 10 bases. This CDR3 contains 13 residues. Germline CDR1 is DFQATT and CDR2 is SNEGSKA (reference sequence). With 3 bases clipped from V and 8 bases from J, the junction kept 4 bases outside the gene matches. CDR3 residues: CSASSGRFDEQFF. The CDR3 DNA follows: TGCAGTGCTAGTAGCGGGAGGTTCGATGAGCAGTTCTTC.

This clonotype has a handful of counts. The V call is TRBV7-9, the J call TRBJ2-1, with TRBD2 matching over 11 bases. CDR1 is SEHNR, CDR2 FQNEAQ, per germline (reference sequence). V gave up 5 bases and J gave up 15 bases; unmatched junction bases: 15. The CDR3 sequence is 15 residues long. In nucleotides, the CDR3 is TGTGCCAGCAGCATAGGACCGGGACTAGCGGCGAAGTGGTTCTTC. Encoded protein: CASSIGPGLAAKWFF. Variable domain in full (rest from reference TRBV7-9 and TRBJ2-1): DTGVSQNPRHKITKRGQNVTFRCDPISEHNRLYWYRQTLGQGPEFLTYFQNEAQLEKSRLLSDRFSAERPKGSFSTLEIQRTEQGDSAMYLCASSIGPGLAAKWFFGPGTRLTVL.

This clonotype was seen repeatedly, ten times or more. V gene TRBV7-9 combines with J gene TRBJ2-1; no clear D. This CDR3 is 12 amino acids long. Trimming stripped 5 bases from V and 4 bases from J, with 6 bases between. Germline loops: CDR1 SEHNR, CDR2 FQNEAQ (reference sequence). The CDR3 is CASSPTYNEQFF. CDR3 nucleotide sequence: TGTGCCAGCAGCCCAACTTACAATGAGCAGTTCTTC. The variable domain in full, completed from reference TRBV7-9 and TRBJ2-1, reads DTGVSQNPRHKITKRGQNVTFRCDPISEHNRLYWYRQTLGQGPEFLTYFQNEAQLEKSRLLSDRFSAERPKGSFSTLEIQRTEQGDSAMYLCASSPTYNEQFFGPGTRLTVL.

This clonotype was observed a few times. J is TRBJ1-2 and V is TRBV24-1; 9 bases align to TRBD1. Germline trimming cut 2 bases from V and 6 bases from J; bases unmatched to any gene: 3. CDR3 length: 14 residues. Germline V gene lookup returns CDR1 KGHDR and CDR2 SFDVKD. CDR3 sequence: CATSDSGTGNGYTF. CDR3 sequence (DNA): TGTGCCACCAGTGATTCTGGGACAGGGAATGGCTACACCTTC.

J is TRBJ2-3 and V is TRBV10-2; TRBD2 matches 9 bases. The trim removed 10 bases at V and 4 bases at J, leaving 9 bases unmatched. This CDR3 is built from 14 residues. Germline V gene sequence: CDR1 WSHSY, CDR2 SAAADI. CDR3 amino acids: CATLREGPPDTQYF. The CDR3 DNA is TGCGCCACCCTGCGGGAGGGCCCCCCAGATACGCAGTATTTT.

This clonotype appeared a few times. This chain uses TRBV5-6 with TRBJ2-7; 7 bases agree with TRBD2. Germline V gene sequence: CDR1 SGHDT, CDR2 YYEEEE. With V trimmed by 5 bases and J by 0 bases, 2 bases remained unmatched. The CDR3 runs to 13 residues. The CDR3 region has the DNA TGTGCCAGCAGACGGACTAGCTCCTACGAGCAGTACTTC. Translation gives CASRRTSSYEQYF.

The rearrangement uses TRBV24-1 and TRBJ2-1, with 7 nucleotides matching TRBD2. The CDR3 has 16 residues. Losses at the gene ends were 7 bases for V and 7 bases for J; bases not matched to a gene: 15. Germline V gene sequence: CDR1 KGHDR, CDR2 SFDVKD. DNA of the CDR3: TGTGCCACCAGAGACTGGGGCGGGAGCAGAGAAAATGAGCAGTTCTTC. Translated: CATRDWGGSRENEQFF.

At least ten counts were recorded for this clonotype. The CDR3 loop reads CASSFPGTLYQETQYF. For the CDR3, the DNA is TGTGCCAGCAGTTTCCCCGGGACACTGTACCAAGAGACCCAGTACTTC. The gene calls are TRBV12-3 or TRBV12-4 and TRBJ2-5, with D maybe TRBD1 (6 bases). The CDR3 covers 16 residues. Trimming shortened V by 3 bases and J by 0 bases, and 14 bases separated the two germline ends.

Only a few counts were recorded for this clonotype. The genes are TRBV28 and TRBJ2-3, with 8 positions matching TRBD2. This CDR3 region has 14 residues. V dropped 6 bases and J dropped 5; count of bases not matched to a gene: 7. In germline, CDR1 is MDHEN, CDR2 SYDVKM. The CDR3 is CASRTSGLLDTQYF. The CDR3 DNA reads as TGTGCCAGCAGAACTAGCGGACTCCTAGATACGCAGTATTTT.

The chain combines TRBV29-1 with TRBJ1-4; D may be TRBD1 (5 bases). V was pared by 6 bases and J by 3 bases, with 14 bases between. The germline gives CDR1 SQVTM, CDR2 ANQGSEA. This CDR3 comprises 14 residues. Here the CDR3 reads CSVTGGGSNEKLFF. CDR3 DNA sequence: TGCAGCGTGACCGGGGGAGGATCTAATGAAAAACTGTTTTTT. The complete variable domain, with remaining parts taken from reference TRBV29-1 and TRBJ1-4, reads SAVISQKPSRDICQRGTSLTIQCQVDSQVTMMFWYRQQPGQSLTLIATANQGSEATYESGFVIDKFPISRPNLTFSTLTVSNMSPEDSSIYLCSVTGGGSNEKLFFGSGTQLSVL.

The chain uses TRBV7-9 and TRBJ1-4, with a possible D match to TRBD1 (6 bases). Per germline, CDR1 SEHNR and CDR2 FQNEAQ (reference sequence). Trimming cost V 5 bases and J 4 bases, with 11 bases left between them. The CDR3 contains 14 residues. This CDR3 is CASSMDSFNEKLFF. In DNA form, the CDR3 reads TGTGCCAGCAGCATGGACAGCTTTAATGAAAAACTGTTTTTT.

This clonotype showed up just a few times. The chain has TRBV20-1 and TRBJ1-1, with a tentative D call TRBD1 (6 bases). The CDR3 runs to 15 residues. Germline CDR1 DFQATT, CDR2 SNEGSKA (reference sequence). The V end lost 3 bases, the J end lost 3 bases, and 17 bases lay between the germline ends. CDR3 region: CSASPRGRRDTEAFF. The CDR3 DNA reads as TGCAGTGCTAGCCCCAGGGGCAGAAGGGACACTGAAGCTTTCTTT.

CDR3 nucleotide sequence: TGTGCCAGCGGCCCCACAGGGGGTATCTCTGGAAACACCATATATTTT. Protein sequence: CASGPTGGISGNTIYF. The V gene is TRBV5-6, the J gene TRBJ1-3, with 8 bases lining up with TRBD1. Losses at the gene ends were 7 bases for V and 0 bases for J; bases not matched to a gene: 9. Germline-derived CDR1 and CDR2 are SGHDT and YYEEEE. The CDR3 has 16 amino acids.

The rearrangement joins TRBV12-3 or TRBV12-4 to TRBJ1-3; D gene unclear. This CDR3 spans 17 amino acids. The V end was cut by 2 bases, the J end by 0 bases, with 14 bases between. The CDR3 DNA sequence: TGTGCCAGCAGTTTAACCACCACAACAGTCTCTGGAAACACCATATATTTT. Its protein is CASSLTTTTVSGNTIYF.

This clonotype was counted a few times. The V and J genes are TRBV11-2 and TRBJ2-5; 11 positions agree with TRBD2. Germline V gives CDR1 SGHAT, CDR2 FQNNGV. With V trimmed by 3 bases and J by 4 bases, 4 bases remained unmatched. The CDR3 spans 15 residues. CDR3 residues: CASSFLGLAGETQYF. The CDR3 region has the DNA TGTGCCAGCAGCTTCCTTGGACTAGCGGGAGAGACCCAGTACTTC.

A few counts support this clonotype. The chain uses TRBV12-3 or TRBV12-4 and TRBJ1-2; TRBD1 matches 7 bases. The CDR3 length is 13 residues. V dropped 3 bases and J dropped 4; count of bases not matched to a gene: 2. The CDR3 DNA reads as TGTGCCAGCAGTTTTGGGACAGTCTATGGCTACACCTTC. It specifies CASSFGTVYGYTF.

This clonotype appeared many times. The genes are TRBV10-3 and TRBJ2-3; no reliable D call. In germline, CDR1 is ENHRY, CDR2 SYGVKD. This CDR3 comprises 14 residues. The V end lost 2 bases, the J end lost 0 bases, and 6 bases lay between the germline ends. Here the CDR3 DNA reads TGTGCCATCAGTGAGCTAGAGAGCACAGATACGCAGTATTTT. Translating it yields CAISELESTDTQYF.

V gene TRBV6-1 combines with J gene TRBJ2-5; 7 nucleotides agree with TRBD2. CDR1 is MNHNS and CDR2 is SASEGT in the germline V gene. V dropped 0 bases and J dropped 3; count of bases not matched to a gene: 1. This CDR3 is 14 amino acids long. The CDR3 DNA follows: TGTGCCAGCAGTGAAGCGGGAGGGGAAGAGACCCAGTACTTC. Translation gives CASSEAGGEETQYF.

This clonotype appeared a few times. CDR3 DNA: TGCGCCAGCAGCTTGGATAGCCCAAACACAGATACGCAGTATTTT. This codes for CASSLDSPNTDTQYF. The chain joins TRBV5-1 to TRBJ2-3; D is unclear. The CDR3 extends over 15 amino acids. The V end was cut by 0 bases, the J end by 2 bases, with 10 bases between. Germline CDR1 is SGHRS and CDR2 is YFSETQ.